Ten or more counts support the clone carrying this T cell receptor (beta chain). These data belong to a study of T cells in Graves' hyperthyroidism and ophthalmopathy. Trimming stripped 5 bases from V and 3 bases from J, with 17 bases between. The CDR3 consists of 15 residues. CDR1 is MNHEY, CDR2 SMNVEV, per germline (reference sequence). RNA transcripts yielded amplified TCR beta CDR3 regions. TCR CDR3 underwent first-round RT-PCR with the HTBI primer set. TCRdb processed the multiplex PCR reads anew with MiXCR; each CDR3 protein has one entry. The sample has 50,000 to 55,000 distinct CDR3 sequences; over 40% are singletons.

The V and J genes are TRBV27 and TRBJ2-7; possible D gene TRBD2, 6 bases. This TCR was sampled from a woman between 50 and 59 years old with Graves' ophthalmopathy. The sequenced sample consisted of blood. The CDR3: CASSRSPAGNYEQYF. Written as DNA, the CDR3 is TGTGCCAGCAGTCGGTCGCCTGCGGGGAACTACGAGCAGTACTTC.